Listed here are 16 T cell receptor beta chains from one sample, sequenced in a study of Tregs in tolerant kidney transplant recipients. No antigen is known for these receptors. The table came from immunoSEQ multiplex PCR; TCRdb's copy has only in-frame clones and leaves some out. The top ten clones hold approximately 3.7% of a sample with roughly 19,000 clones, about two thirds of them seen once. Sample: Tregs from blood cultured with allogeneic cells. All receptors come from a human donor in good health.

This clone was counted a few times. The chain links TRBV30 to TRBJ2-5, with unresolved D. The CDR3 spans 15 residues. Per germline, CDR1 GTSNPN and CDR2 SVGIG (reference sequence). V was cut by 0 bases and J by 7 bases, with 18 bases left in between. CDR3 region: CAWSVRRSAGGTQYF. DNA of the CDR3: TGTGCCTGGAGTGTACGTCGGTCGGCAGGCGGGACCCAGTACTTC. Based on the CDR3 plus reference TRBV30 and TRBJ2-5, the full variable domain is SQTIHQWPATLVQPVGSPLSLECTVEGTSNPNLYWYRQAAGRGLQLLFYSVGIGQISSEVPQNLSASRPQDRQFILSSKKLLLSDSGFYLCAWSVRRSAGGTQYFGPGTRLLVL.

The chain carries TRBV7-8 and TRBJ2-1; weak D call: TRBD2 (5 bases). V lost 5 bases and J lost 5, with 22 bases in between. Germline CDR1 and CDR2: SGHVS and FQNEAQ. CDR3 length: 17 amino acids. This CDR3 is CASSQLPTTRPNNEQFF. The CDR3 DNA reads TGTGCCAGCAGCCAACTGCCGACTACAAGACCCAACAATGAGCAGTTCTTC.

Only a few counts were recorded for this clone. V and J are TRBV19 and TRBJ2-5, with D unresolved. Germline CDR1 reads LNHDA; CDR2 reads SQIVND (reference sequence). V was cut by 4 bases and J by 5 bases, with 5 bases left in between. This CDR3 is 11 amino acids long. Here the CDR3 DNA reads TGTGCCAGTAGTAACGTCGAGACCCAGTACTTC. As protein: CASSNVETQYF. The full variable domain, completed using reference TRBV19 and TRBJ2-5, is DGGITQSPKYLFRKEGQNVTLSCEQNLNHDAMYWYRQDPGQGLRLIYYSQIVNDFQKGDIAEGYSVSREKKESFPLTVTSAQKNPTAFYLCASSNVETQYFGPGTRLLVL.

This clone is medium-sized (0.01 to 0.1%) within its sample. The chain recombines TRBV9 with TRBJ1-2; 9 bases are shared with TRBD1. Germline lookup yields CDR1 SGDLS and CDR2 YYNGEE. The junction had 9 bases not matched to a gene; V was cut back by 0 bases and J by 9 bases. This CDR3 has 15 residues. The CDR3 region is CASSVGSGQGSRYTF. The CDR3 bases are TGTGCCAGCAGCGTAGGGTCGGGACAGGGTAGCCGCTACACCTTC.

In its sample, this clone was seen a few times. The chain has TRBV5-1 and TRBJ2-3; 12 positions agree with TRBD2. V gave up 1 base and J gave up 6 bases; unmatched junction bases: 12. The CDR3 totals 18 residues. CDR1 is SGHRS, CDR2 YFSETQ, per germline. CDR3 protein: CASSLRTTSGGSADTQYF. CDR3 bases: TGCGCCAGCAGCTTGAGGACTACTAGCGGGGGGTCGGCGGATACGCAGTATTTT.

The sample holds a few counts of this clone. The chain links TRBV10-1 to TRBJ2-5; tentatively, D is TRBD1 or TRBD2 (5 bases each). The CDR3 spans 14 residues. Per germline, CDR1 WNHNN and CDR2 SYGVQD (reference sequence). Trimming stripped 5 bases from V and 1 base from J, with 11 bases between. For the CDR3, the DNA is TGCGCCAGCAGTTTCGGGACGGTCCAAGAGACCCAGTACTTC. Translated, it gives CASSFGTVQETQYF.

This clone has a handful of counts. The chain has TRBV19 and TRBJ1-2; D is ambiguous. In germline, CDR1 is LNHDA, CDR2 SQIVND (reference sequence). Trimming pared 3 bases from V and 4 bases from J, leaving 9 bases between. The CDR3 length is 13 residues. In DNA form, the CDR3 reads TGTGCCAGTAGTATCGTCGTGAGCTATGGCTACACCTTC. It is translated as CASSIVVSYGYTF.

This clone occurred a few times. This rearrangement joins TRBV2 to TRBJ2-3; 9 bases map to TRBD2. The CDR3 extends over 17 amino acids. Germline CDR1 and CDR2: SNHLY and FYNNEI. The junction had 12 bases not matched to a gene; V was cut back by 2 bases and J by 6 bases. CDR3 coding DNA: TGTGCCAGCAGTGAAAGGGGTAGGCTAGCGGGGATTGATACGCAGTATTTT. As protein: CASSERGRLAGIDTQYF.

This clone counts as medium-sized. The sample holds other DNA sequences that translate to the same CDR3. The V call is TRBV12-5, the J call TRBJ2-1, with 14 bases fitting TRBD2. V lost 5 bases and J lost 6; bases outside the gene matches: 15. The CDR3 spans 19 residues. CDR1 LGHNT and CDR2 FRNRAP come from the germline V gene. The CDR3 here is CASGGTSGGGSGGFNEQFF. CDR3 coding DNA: TGTGCTAGTGGTGGGACTAGCGGGGGAGGTTCGGGTGGGTTCAATGAGCAGTTCTTC.

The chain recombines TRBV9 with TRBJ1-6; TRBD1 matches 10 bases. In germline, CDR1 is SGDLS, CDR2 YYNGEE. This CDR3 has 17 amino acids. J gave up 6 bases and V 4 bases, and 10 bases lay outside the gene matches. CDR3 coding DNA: TGTGCCAGCAGCATGAACCCCCGGGACAGGGGTAATTCACCCCTCCACTTT. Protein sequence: CASSMNPRDRGNSPLHF.

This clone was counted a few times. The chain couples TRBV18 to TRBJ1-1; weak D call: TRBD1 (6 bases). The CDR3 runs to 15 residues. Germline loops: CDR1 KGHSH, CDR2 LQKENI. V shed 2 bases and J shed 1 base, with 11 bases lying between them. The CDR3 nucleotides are TGTGCCAGCTCACCAGGGGGCGCGGGGAACACTGAAGCTTTCTTT. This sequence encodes CASSPGGAGNTEAFF.

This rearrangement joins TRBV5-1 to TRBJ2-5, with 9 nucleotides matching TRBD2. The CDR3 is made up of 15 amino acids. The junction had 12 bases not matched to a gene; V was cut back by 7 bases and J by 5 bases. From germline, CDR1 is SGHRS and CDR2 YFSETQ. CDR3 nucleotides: TGCGCCAGCCGATCGAATAGCGGGAGAAGGGAGACCCAGTACTTC. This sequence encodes CASRSNSGRRETQYF.

CDR3 residues: CATSRDRTVDEAFF. As DNA, the CDR3 is TGTGCCACCAGCAGAGATCGGACTGTGGACGAAGCTTTCTTT. This chain uses TRBV15 with TRBJ1-1, with unresolved D. Germline CDR1 and CDR2: LNHNV and YYDKDF (reference sequence). The CDR3 spans 14 residues. Trimming took 0 bases from V and 8 from J, leaving 13 bases between them. Full variable domain (remainder filled in from reference TRBV15 and TRBJ1-1): DAMVIQNPRYQVTQFGKPVTLSCSQTLNHNVMYWYQQKSSQAPKLLFHYYDKDFNNEADTPDNFQSRRPNTSFCFLDIRSPGLGDTAMYLCATSRDRTVDEAFFGQGTRLTVV.

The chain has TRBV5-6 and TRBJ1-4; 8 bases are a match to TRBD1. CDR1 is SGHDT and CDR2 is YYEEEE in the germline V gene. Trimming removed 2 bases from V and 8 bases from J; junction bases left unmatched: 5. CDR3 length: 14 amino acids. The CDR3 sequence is CASSLWTGLEKLFF. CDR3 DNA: TGTGCCAGCAGCTTATGGACAGGGCTGGAAAAACTGTTTTTT.

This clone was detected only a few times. For the CDR3, the DNA is TGTGCCAGCAGTTACGGGGACAGCTATGGCTACACCTTC. Its translation is CASSYGDSYGYTF. The rearrangement uses TRBV6-5 and TRBJ1-2; 7 bases are a match to TRBD1. V trimming: 2 bases; J trimming: 4 bases; junction bases outside the gene matches: 1. Germline assignment: CDR1 MNHEY and CDR2 SVGAGI. CDR3 size: 13 residues.

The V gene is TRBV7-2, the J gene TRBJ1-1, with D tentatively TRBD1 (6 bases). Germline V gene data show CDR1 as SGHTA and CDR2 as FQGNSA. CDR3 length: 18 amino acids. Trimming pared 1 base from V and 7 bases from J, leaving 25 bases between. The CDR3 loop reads CASSLGLVEDSLYLEAFF. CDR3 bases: TGTGCCAGCAGCTTAGGTTTAGTTGAGGACAGCCTATACCTTGAAGCTTTCTTT.